This record looks at one T cell receptor (beta chain) sequence and its context. Antigen specificity is unknown. The sample is drawn from a study of shared clonotypes between healthy human individuals. Investigators divided CD4+ cells into CD45RA+ naive and CD45RA-negative memory subsets. General study points: Memory subsets generally showed lower estimated richness than naive subsets.

The repertoire was sequenced with immunoSEQ multiplex PCR; TCRdb's copy has only in-frame clones and lacks some. This repertoire shows roughly 2.5 million clones, roughly nine tenths found once; its top ten account for around 0.15%. CDR3 length equals 14 residues. Trimming took off 2 bases at V and 5 bases at J, with 15 bases between the two ends. Germline V gene lookup returns CDR1 GTSNPN and CDR2 SVGIG (reference sequence). Sequenced: naive CD4+ T cells sorted from blood. Subset defined: CD45RA+ positively selected. The rearrangement links TRBV30 to TRBJ1-2; no clear D. This receptor was taken from a man aged 18 to 29 in good health. CDR3 nucleotides: TGTGCCTGGAGTTCACTCGGGCGCGTTTATGGCTACACCTTC. It translates to CAWSSLGRVYGYTF.